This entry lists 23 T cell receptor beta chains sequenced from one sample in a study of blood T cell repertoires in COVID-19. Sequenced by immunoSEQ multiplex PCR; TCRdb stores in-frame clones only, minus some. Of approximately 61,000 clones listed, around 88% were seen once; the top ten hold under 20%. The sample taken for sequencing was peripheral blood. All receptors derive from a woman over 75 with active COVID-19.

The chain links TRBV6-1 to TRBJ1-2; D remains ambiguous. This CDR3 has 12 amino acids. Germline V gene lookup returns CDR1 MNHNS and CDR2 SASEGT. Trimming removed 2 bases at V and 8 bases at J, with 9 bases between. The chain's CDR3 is CASSEMGRGYTF. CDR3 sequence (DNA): TGTGCCAGCAGTGAAATGGGGAGGGGCTACACCTTC.

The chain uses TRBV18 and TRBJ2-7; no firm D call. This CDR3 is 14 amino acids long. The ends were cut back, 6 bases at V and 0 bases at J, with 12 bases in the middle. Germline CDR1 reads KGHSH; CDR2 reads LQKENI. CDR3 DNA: TGTGCCAGCTCCCCGGCAGGTCCCTCCTACGAGCAGTACTTC. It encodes CASSPAGPSYEQYF.

This CDR3 reads CASCPAGAGNTIYF. The CDR3 DNA sequence: TGTGCCAGCTGTCCAGCGGGTGCTGGAAACACCATATATTTT. The chain links TRBV27 to TRBJ1-3; D remains unclear. The CDR3 length is 14 residues. V was cut by 8 bases and J by 2 bases, with 13 bases left in between. Germline V lookup: CDR1 MNHEY, CDR2 SMNVEV (reference sequence).

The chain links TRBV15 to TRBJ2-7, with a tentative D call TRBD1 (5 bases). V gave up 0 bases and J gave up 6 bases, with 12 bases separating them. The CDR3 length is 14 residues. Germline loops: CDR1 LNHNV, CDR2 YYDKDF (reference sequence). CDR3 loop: CATSRDRGLGEQYF. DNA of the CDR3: TGTGCCACCAGCAGAGATAGGGGCCTCGGCGAGCAGTACTTC.

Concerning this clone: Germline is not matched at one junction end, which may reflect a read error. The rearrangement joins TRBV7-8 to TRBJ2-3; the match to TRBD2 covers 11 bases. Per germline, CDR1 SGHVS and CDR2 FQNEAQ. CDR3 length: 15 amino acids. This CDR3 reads CASSVASGGTDTQYF. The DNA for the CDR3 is TGTGCCAGCAGCGTAGCTAGCGGGGGGACAGATACGCAGTATTTT.

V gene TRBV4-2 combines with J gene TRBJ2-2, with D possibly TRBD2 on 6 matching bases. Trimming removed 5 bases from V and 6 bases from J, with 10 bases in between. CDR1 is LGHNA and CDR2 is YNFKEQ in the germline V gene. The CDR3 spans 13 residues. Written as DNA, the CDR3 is TGTGCCAGCAGCGCCCGGGGGTCCGGGGAGCTGTTTTTT. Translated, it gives CASSARGSGELFF.

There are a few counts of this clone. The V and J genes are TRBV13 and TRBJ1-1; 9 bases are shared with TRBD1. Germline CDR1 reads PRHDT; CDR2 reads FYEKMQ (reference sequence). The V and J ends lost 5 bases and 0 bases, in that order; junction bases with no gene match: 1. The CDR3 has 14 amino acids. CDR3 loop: CASSTGGLNTEAFF. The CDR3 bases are TGTGCCAGCAGCACAGGGGGCCTGAACACTGAAGCTTTCTTT.

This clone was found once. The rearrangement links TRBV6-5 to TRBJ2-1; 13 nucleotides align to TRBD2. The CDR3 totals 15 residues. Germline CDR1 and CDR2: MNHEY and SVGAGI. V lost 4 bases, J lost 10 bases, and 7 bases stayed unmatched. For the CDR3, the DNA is TGTGCCAGCAGTTTCTCGGGGGGACTAGCGGGGGAGCAGTTCTTC. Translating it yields CASSFSGGLAGEQFF.

This CDR3 reads CASSLPRQGNNSPLHF. CDR3 bases: TGTGCCAGCAGCCTTCCCCGACAGGGCAATAATTCACCCCTCCACTTT. This sequence joins TRBV5-4 and TRBJ1-6, with 7 bases that match TRBD1. V shed 4 bases, J shed 5 bases, and the junction held 9 bases outside the gene matches. This CDR3 comprises 16 residues. Germline CDR1 reads SGHNT; CDR2 reads YYREEE (reference sequence).

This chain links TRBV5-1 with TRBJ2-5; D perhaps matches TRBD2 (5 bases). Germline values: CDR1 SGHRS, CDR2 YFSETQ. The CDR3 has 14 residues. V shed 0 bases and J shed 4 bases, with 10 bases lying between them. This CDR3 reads CASSLVGSVETQYF. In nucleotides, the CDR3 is TGCGCCAGCAGCTTGGTGGGTAGCGTAGAGACCCAGTACTTC.

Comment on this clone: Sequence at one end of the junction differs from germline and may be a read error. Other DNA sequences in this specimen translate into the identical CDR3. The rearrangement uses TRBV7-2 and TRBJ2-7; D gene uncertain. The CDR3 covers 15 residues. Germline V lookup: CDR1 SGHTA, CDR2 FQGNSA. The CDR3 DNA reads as TGTGCCAGCAGCTTAAGCGCGACCGCCCCCTACGAACAGTACTTC. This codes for CASSLSATAPYEQYF. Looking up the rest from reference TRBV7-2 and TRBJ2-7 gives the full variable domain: GAGVSQSPSNKVTEKGKDVELRCDPISGHTALYWYRQSLGQGLEFLIYFQGNSAPDKSGLPSDRFSAERTGGSVSTLTIQRTQQEDSAVYLCASSLSATAPYEQYFGPGTRLTVT.

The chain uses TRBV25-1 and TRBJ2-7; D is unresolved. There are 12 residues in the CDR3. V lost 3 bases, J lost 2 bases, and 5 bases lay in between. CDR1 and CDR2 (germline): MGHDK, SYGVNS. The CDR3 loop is CASSDRTYEQYF. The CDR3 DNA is TGTGCCAGCAGTGACAGGACCTACGAGCAGTACTTC.

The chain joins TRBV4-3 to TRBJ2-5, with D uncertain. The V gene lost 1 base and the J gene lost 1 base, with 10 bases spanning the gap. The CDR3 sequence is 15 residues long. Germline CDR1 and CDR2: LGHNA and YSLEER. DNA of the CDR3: TGCGCCAGCAGCCAAGGACACTTCATCCAAGAGACCCAGTACTTC. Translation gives CASSQGHFIQETQYF.

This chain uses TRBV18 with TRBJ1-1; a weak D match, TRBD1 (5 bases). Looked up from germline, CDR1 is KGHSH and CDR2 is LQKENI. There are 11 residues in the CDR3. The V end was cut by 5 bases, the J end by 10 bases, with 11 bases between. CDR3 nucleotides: TGTGCCAGCTCAACAACGGGGGGAGCTTTCTTT. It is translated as CASSTTGGAFF.

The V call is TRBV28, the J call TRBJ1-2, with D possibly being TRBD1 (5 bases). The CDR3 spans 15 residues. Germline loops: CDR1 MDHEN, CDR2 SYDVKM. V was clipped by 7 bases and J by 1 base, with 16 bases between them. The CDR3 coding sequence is TGTGCCAGCAACAGACCCCAGGGCCTTAACTATGGCTACACCTTC. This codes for CASNRPQGLNYGYTF.

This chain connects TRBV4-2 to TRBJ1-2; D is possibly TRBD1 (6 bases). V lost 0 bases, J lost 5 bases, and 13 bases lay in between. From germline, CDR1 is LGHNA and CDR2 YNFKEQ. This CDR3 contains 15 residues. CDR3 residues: CASSQERQVSYGYTF. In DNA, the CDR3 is TGTGCCAGCAGCCAAGAACGACAGGTTTCATATGGCTACACCTTC.

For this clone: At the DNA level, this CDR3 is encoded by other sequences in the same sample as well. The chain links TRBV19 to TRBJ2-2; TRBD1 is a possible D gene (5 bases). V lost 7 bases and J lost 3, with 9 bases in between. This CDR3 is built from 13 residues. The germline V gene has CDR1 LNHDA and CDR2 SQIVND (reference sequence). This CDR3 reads CASTPRDTGELFF. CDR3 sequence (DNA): TGTGCCAGTACCCCCAGGGACACCGGGGAGCTGTTTTTT.

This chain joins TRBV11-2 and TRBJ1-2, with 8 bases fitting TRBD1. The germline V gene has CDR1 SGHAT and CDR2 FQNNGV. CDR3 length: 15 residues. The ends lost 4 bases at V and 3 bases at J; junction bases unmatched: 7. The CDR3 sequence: CASSSLGDRHYGYTF. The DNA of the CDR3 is TGTGCCAGCAGCTCATTAGGGGACAGGCACTATGGCTACACCTTC.

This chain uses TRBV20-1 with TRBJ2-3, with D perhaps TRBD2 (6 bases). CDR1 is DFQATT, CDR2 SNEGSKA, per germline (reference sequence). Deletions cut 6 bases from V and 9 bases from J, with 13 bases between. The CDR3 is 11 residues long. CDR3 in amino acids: CSAMGLRTQYF. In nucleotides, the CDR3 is TGCAGTGCCATGGGACTCCGAACGCAGTATTTT.

CDR3 sequence reads: CAWSDLAASPEKLFF. DNA for the CDR3: TGTGCCTGGAGTGATTTAGCAGCATCGCCCGAAAAACTGTTTTTT. The chain carries TRBV30 and TRBJ1-4, with D unresolved. This CDR3 contains 15 residues. Trimming shortened V by 1 base and J by 8 bases, and 17 bases separated the two germline ends. Looked up from germline, CDR1 is GTSNPN and CDR2 is SVGIG (reference sequence).

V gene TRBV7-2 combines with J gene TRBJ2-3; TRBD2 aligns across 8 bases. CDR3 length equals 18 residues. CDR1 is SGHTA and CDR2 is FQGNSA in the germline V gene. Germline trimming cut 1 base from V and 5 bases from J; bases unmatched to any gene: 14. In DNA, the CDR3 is TGTGCCAGCAGCTTAGGGTGGGGGAGCGGGGGACTACTAGATACGCAGTATTTT. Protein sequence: CASSLGWGSGGLLDTQYF.

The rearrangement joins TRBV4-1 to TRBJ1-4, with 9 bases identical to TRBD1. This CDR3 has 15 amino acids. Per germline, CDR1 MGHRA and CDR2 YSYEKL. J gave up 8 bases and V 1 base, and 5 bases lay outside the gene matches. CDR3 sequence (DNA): TGCGCCAGCAGCCAAGGGGACAGGGAGGTGGAAAAACTGTTTTTT. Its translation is CASSQGDREVEKLFF.

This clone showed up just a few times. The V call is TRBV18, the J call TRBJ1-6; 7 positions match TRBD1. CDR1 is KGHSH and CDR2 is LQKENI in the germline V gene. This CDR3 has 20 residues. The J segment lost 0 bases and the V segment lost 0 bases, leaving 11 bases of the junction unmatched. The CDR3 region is CASSPPRTGHLSSYNSPLHF. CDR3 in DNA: TGTGCCAGCTCACCACCTAGGACAGGCCACTTGAGCTCCTATAATTCACCCCTCCACTTT.